This entry lists 19 T cell receptor beta chains sequenced from one sample in a study of immune cell composition in non-small cell lung cancer (dated by TCRdb to between 2016 and 2019). Receptors were amplified or captured by the immunoSEQ multiplex PCR assay. TCRdb carries this immuneACCESS record with in-frame sequences only. Its versions omit some clonotypes, under half of them owing to an unresolved V gene in the studies checked, with the rest unexplained. The sample contains some 8,500 clones, under 85% of them found a single time. Around 9.9% of the sample lies in the top ten. Specimen: lung tumor tissue. The receptors shown here come from a human donor with non-small cell lung cancer.

The chain joins TRBV5-1 to TRBJ2-4; D unclear. Germline V lookup: CDR1 SGHRS, CDR2 YFSETQ. The CDR3 contains 12 residues. V lost 0 bases to trimming and J lost 5 bases, with 3 bases between them. Here the CDR3 reads CASSLGQNIQYF. The DNA for the CDR3 is TGCGCCAGCAGCTTGGGCCAAAACATTCAGTACTTC.

The chain joins TRBV9 to TRBJ1-5; possibly TRBD1 for D (5 bases). The V gene lost 0 bases and the J gene lost 5 bases, with 12 bases spanning the gap. This CDR3 region has 15 residues. The germline CDR1 and CDR2 sequences are SGDLS and YYNGEE. CDR3 bases: TGTGCCAGCAGCGTAGCTGGGGGGTCCCATCAGCCCCAGCATTTT. Residues: CASSVAGGSHQPQHF.

The chain combines TRBV5-4 with TRBJ1-1; D is perhaps TRBD1 (5 bases). The ends were cut back, 0 bases at V and 6 bases at J, with 12 bases in the middle. The CDR3 extends over 14 amino acids. Germline V gene data show CDR1 as SGHNT and CDR2 as YYREEE (reference sequence). The CDR3 DNA reads TGTGCCAGCAGCTTGGTGAATCAGGGCTCTGAAGCTTTCTTT. Translation: CASSLVNQGSEAFF.

The chain combines TRBV9 with TRBJ2-7, with no clear D. The germline gives CDR1 SGDLS, CDR2 YYNGEE. The CDR3 spans 14 residues. Trimming pared 2 bases from V and 2 bases from J, leaving 11 bases between. The CDR3, as DNA: TGTGCCAGCAGCGTTCGTTGGGTTGCCTACGAGCAGTACTTC. Protein sequence: CASSVRWVAYEQYF.

The chain couples TRBV9 to TRBJ2-5; TRBD2 aligns across 9 bases. The J segment lost 5 bases and the V segment lost 4 bases, leaving 9 bases of the junction unmatched. Germline assignment: CDR1 SGDLS and CDR2 YYNGEE. CDR3 length equals 15 residues. Here the CDR3 DNA reads TGTGCCAGCAGCCCCGGCGCGGGAGGGCGCGAGACCCAGTACTTC. This gives the protein CASSPGAGGRETQYF.

Only a few counts were recorded for this clone. The chain has TRBV2 and TRBJ2-5, with TRBD2 matching 13 bases. Germline CDR1 SNHLY, CDR2 FYNNEI. The length of the CDR3 is 16 residues. After removal of 4 bases from V and 7 bases from J, the junction contained 9 bases not matched to a gene. The DNA for the CDR3 is TGTGCCAGCAGTGGGACTAGCGGGAGTGCAAGAGGGACCCAGTACTTC. Protein sequence: CASSGTSGSARGTQYF.

J is TRBJ1-1 and V is TRBV5-1; tentative D call: TRBD1 (5 bases). The V end lost 3 bases, the J end lost 4 bases, and 10 bases lay between the germline ends. CDR3 size: 13 residues. The germline V gene has CDR1 SGHRS and CDR2 YFSETQ. The CDR3, as DNA: TGCGCCAGCAGCTGGGGGGGTAGCACTGAAGCTTTCTTT. Translating it yields CASSWGGSTEAFF.

This clone was picked up a small number of times. This chain uses TRBV13 with TRBJ2-7; TRBD2 agrees at 9 bases. The germline CDR1 and CDR2 sequences are PRHDT and FYEKMQ (reference sequence). This CDR3 has 20 amino acids. The trim removed 5 bases at V and 0 bases at J, leaving 20 bases unmatched. The CDR3 reads CASSPARGRASGKSSYEQYF. The CDR3 DNA reads TGTGCCAGCAGCCCGGCCCGGGGTCGAGCTAGCGGGAAGAGCTCCTACGAGCAGTACTTC.

DNA of the CDR3: TGCGCCAGCAGTTCAAGGGGTGGTGGGCACAATGAGCAGTTCTTC. This translates into CASSSRGGGHNEQFF. V gene TRBV5-1 combines with J gene TRBJ2-1; possible D gene TRBD1, 5 bases. From germline, CDR1 is SGHRS and CDR2 YFSETQ. The CDR3 length is 15 residues. The V gene lost 5 bases and the J gene lost 5 bases, with 17 bases spanning the gap.

V usage is TRBV27 and J usage is TRBJ2-5; 14 bases map to TRBD2. The CDR3 length is 18 residues. V trimming: 4 bases; J trimming: 7 bases; junction bases outside the gene matches: 14. CDR1 is MNHEY and CDR2 is SMNVEV in the germline V gene (reference sequence). CDR3 region: CASSSLRLAGGREGTQYF. The CDR3 coding sequence is TGTGCCAGCAGTTCCCTTCGACTAGCGGGGGGGCGCGAGGGGACCCAGTACTTC.

The chain recombines TRBV4-1 with TRBJ2-7; perhaps D is TRBD1 or TRBD2 (5 bases each). Germline values: CDR1 MGHRA, CDR2 YSYEKL. The CDR3 is 15 residues long. Trimming pared 6 bases from V and 2 bases from J, leaving 17 bases between. CDR3 bases: TGCGCCAGCAGTTTCGAAACCGGGACCCCCTACGAGCAGTACTTC. Its protein is CASSFETGTPYEQYF.

This chain uses TRBV7-6 with TRBJ2-5, with 7 bases matching TRBD1. Germline V gene lookup returns CDR1 SGHVS and CDR2 FNYEAQ. This CDR3 has 13 amino acids. V shed 5 bases, J shed 9 bases, and the junction held 9 bases outside the gene matches. The CDR3 DNA is TGTGCCAGCAGCCCCGACAGGGCAGTAGCCCAGTACTTC. This sequence encodes CASSPDRAVAQYF.

The chain combines TRBV7-6 with TRBJ1-1; D not resolved. Germline assignment: CDR1 SGHVS and CDR2 FNYEAQ. Trimming shortened V by 5 bases and J by 0 bases, and 10 bases separated the two germline ends. CDR3 length equals 14 residues. The CDR3 nucleotides are TGTGCCAGCAGCGCGACGACGGTGAACACTGAAGCTTTCTTT. This translates into CASSATTVNTEAFF.

Only one count was recorded for this clone. This sequence joins TRBV14 and TRBJ1-2, with D perhaps TRBD1 (5 bases). Trimming took 4 bases from V and 4 from J, leaving 7 bases between them. The V gene's germline CDR1 is SGHDN and CDR2 FVKESK. The CDR3 length is 12 residues. As DNA, the CDR3 is TGTGCCAGCAGCCCGGGGGGCTATGGCTACACCTTC. This gives the protein CASSPGGYGYTF. The whole variable domain, filled in from reference TRBV14 and TRBJ1-2, reads EAGVTQFPSHSVIEKGQTVTLRCDPISGHDNLYWYRRVMGKEIKFLLHFVKESKQDESGMPNNRFLAERTGGTYSTLKVQPAELEDSGVYFCASSPGGYGYTFGSGTRLTVV.

As for this clone: The junction differs from germline at one of its ends, possibly a read error. V usage is TRBV6-5 and J usage is TRBJ2-1; 10 bases are a match to TRBD2. The germline CDR1 and CDR2 sequences are MNHEY and SVGAGI. The CDR3 covers 14 residues. The CDR3 spells CAGRSSGRRNEQFF. The CDR3 DNA sequence: TGTGCCGGCAGGTCTAGCGGGAGAAGGAATGAGCAGTTCTTC.

The chain couples TRBV5-5 to TRBJ2-2, with 9 positions matching TRBD1. V was pared by 1 base and J by 7 bases, with 5 bases of the junction left unmatched. This CDR3 has 15 residues. Per the germline V gene, CDR1 is SGHKS and CDR2 is YYEKEE (reference sequence). CDR3 nucleotides: TGTGCCAGCAGCTTGAGGACAGGGGACCTCGGGGAGCTGTTTTTT. It specifies CASSLRTGDLGELFF.

The genes are TRBV16 and TRBJ1-1, with 7 bases that match TRBD1. V lost 4 bases and J lost 4; bases outside the gene matches: 6. This CDR3 region has 14 residues. CDR1 and CDR2 (germline): KGHSY, FQNENV. CDR3 coding DNA: TGTGCCAGCAGCCTCAGGCAGGGGGGCACTGAAGCTTTCTTT. Protein product: CASSLRQGGTEAFF.

The chain has TRBV4-3 and TRBJ1-4; D is unresolved. V was trimmed by 0 bases and J by 3 bases, leaving 14 bases between them. This CDR3 has 17 amino acids. Germline CDR1 is LGHNA and CDR2 is YSLEER. The CDR3 loop reads CASSQDGAIGSNEKLFF. As DNA, the CDR3 is TGCGCCAGCAGCCAAGACGGAGCTATCGGTTCTAATGAAAAACTGTTTTTT.

This chain uses TRBV5-1 with TRBJ1-6; D gene ambiguous. Germline-derived CDR1 and CDR2 are SGHRS and YFSETQ. With 1 base removed from V and 7 bases from J, the gap between germline ends came to 9 bases. The CDR3 is 14 amino acids. The CDR3 DNA sequence: TGCGCCAGCAGCTTGTTGGATCTAAATTCACCCCTCCACTTT. Protein product: CASSLLDLNSPLHF.